This T cell receptor (beta chain) is drawn from a study of shared clonotypes between healthy human individuals. As for the study in general: Three plates each covered CD4 naive and memory; CD8 naive two, CD8 memory one.

Whole-study findings and limits: Sequencing depth was expected to influence donor clonotype sharing. Clonotypes that were shared across several donors made up about 5.1% of naive CD4 clonotypes.

In the naive CD8 group, cells lacked CD45RO and were positively selected for CCR7, so terminally differentiated effector memory CD45RA+ cells were left out. To note about this clone: What it recognizes is unknown.

Each cell subset's genomic DNA was divided evenly among several immunoSEQ plates. Using immunoSEQ multiplex PCR, the repertoire was profiled, and TCRdb retains in-frame clones only, with some absent. The sample holds about 2 million clones; approximately 94% are singletons and the top ten take 1.1%. The CDR3 is 17 residues long. V dropped 4 bases and J dropped 0 bases, with 18 bases sitting between them. The germline V gene has CDR1 SGDLS and CDR2 YYNGEE. The chain uses TRBV9 and TRBJ2-3; D gene uncertain. The sequencing input was naive CD8+ T cells sorted from blood. This clonotype originated in a man younger than 30 in good health. The CDR3 region is CASSPRTLDESTDTQYF. The CDR3 DNA reads as TGTGCCAGCAGCCCACGCACGTTAGACGAAAGCACAGATACGCAGTATTTT.